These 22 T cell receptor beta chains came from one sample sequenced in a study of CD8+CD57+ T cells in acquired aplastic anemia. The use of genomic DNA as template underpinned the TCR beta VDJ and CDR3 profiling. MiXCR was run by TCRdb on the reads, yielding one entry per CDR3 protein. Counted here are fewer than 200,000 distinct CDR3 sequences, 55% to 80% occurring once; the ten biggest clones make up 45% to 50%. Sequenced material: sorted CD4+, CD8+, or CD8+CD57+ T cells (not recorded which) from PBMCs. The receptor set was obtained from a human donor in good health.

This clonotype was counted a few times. CDR3 DNA sequence: TGCAGTGCTAGTAGACACTCTAACACTGAAGCTTTCTTT. Protein product: CSASRHSNTEAFF. The chain uses TRBV20-1 and TRBJ1-1; D gene unclear. V was pared by 3 bases and J by 2 bases, with 10 bases between. In germline, CDR1 is DFQATT, CDR2 SNEGSKA (reference sequence). The CDR3 covers 13 residues.

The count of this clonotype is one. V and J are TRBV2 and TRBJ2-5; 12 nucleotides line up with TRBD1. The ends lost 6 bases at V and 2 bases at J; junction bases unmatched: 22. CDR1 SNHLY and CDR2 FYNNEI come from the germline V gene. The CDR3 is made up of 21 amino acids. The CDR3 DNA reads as TGTGCCAGCAGCCTCCGGGACAGGGGGCCGTCTAGCGGAGGGGGACAAGAGACCCAGTACTTC. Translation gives CASSLRDRGPSSGGGQETQYF.

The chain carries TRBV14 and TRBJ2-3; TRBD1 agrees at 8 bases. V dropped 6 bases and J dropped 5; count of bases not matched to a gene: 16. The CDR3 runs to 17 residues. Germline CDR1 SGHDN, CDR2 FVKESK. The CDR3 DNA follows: TGTGCCAGCAGTTTACTCGACCCAGGGGGCAAGGGAGATACGCAGTATTTT. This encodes CASSLLDPGGKGDTQYF.

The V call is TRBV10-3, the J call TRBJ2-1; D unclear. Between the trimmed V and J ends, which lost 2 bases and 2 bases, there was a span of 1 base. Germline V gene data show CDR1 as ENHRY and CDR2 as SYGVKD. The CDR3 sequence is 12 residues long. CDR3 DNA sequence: TGTGCCATCAGTGAGGCCTACAATGAGCAGTTCTTC. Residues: CAISEAYNEQFF.

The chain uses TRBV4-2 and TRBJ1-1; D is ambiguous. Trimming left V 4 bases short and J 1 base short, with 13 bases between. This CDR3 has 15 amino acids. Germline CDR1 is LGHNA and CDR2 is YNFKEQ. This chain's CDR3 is CASSPSPAANTEAFF. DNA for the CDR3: TGTGCCAGCAGCCCAAGCCCCGCAGCGAACACTGAAGCTTTCTTT.

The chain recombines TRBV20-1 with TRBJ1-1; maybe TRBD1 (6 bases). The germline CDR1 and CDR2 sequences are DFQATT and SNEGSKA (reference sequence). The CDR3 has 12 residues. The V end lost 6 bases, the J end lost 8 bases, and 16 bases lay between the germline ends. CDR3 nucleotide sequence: TGCAGTGCGGGAGGGGGTTGGTCCGAAGCTTTCTTT. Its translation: CSAGGGWSEAFF.

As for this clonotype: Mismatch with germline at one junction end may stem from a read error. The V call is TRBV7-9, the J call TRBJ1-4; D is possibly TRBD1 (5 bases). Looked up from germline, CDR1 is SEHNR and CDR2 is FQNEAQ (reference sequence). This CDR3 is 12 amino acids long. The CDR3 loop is CASSQPGTSYDF. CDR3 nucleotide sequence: TGTGCCAGCAGCCAGCCCGGGACTAGTTACGATTTT.

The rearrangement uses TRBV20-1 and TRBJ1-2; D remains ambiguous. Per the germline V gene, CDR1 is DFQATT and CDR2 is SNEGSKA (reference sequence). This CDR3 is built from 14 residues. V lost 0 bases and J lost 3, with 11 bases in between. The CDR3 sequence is CSARDSGRYYGYTF. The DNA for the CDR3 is TGCAGTGCTAGAGATTCTGGCCGATACTATGGCTACACCTTC.

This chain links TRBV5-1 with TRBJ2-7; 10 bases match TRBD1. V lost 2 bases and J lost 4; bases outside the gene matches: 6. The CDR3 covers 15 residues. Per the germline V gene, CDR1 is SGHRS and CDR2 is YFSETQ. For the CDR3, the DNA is TGCGCCAGCAGCTTTGACAGGGGGCGTCAGTACGAGCAGTACTTC. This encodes CASSFDRGRQYEQYF.

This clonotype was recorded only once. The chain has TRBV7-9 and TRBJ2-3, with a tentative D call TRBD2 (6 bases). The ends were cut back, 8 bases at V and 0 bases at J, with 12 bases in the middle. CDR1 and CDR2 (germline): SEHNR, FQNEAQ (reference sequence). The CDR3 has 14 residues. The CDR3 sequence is CASRGAPSTDTQYF. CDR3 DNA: TGTGCCAGCCGCGGGGCCCCTAGCACAGATACGCAGTATTTT.

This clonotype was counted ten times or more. CDR3: CASSQGTGGNEQYF. CDR3 bases: TGTGCCAGTTCTCAGGGGACAGGGGGAAACGAGCAGTACTTC. The rearrangement joins TRBV19 to TRBJ2-7; TRBD1 aligns across 11 bases. The CDR3 totals 14 residues. From germline, CDR1 is LNHDA and CDR2 SQIVND (reference sequence). The junction had 8 bases not matched to a gene; V was cut back by 8 bases and J by 5 bases.

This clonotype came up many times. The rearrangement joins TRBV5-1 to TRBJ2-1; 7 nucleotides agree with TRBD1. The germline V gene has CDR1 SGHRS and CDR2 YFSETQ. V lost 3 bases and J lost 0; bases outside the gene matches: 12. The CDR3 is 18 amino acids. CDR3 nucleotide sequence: TGCGCCAGCAGCTACCGGGGACAGCTCCTTAGCTCCTACAATGAGCAGTTCTTC. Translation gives CASSYRGQLLSSYNEQFF.

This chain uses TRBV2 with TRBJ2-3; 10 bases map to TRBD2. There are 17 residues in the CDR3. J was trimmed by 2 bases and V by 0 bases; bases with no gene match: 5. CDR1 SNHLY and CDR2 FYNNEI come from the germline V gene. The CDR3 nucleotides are TGTGCCAGCAGTGAAGCACGGACTAGCGGTTCCACAGATACGCAGTATTTT. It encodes CASSEARTSGSTDTQYF.

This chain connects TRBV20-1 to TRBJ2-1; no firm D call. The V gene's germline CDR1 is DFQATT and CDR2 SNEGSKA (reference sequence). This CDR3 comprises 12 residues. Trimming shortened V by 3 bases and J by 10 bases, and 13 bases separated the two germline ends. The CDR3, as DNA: TGCAGTGCTAGCCAGCCCACGGACGAGCAGTTCTTC. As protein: CSASQPTDEQFF.

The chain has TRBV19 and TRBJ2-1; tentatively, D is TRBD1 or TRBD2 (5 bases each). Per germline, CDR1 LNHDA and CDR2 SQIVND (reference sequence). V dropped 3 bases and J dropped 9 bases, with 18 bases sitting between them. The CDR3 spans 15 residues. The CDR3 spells CASSIAGRGFGEQFF. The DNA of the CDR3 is TGTGCCAGTAGTATTGCAGGGAGAGGGTTCGGTGAGCAGTTCTTC.

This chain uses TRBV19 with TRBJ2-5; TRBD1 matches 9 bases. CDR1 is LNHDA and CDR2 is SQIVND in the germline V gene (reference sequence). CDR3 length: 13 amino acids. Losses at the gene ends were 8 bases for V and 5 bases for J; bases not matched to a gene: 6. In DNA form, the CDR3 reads TGTGCCAGTCGGGACAGGGCCTCTGAGACCCAGTACTTC. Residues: CASRDRASETQYF.

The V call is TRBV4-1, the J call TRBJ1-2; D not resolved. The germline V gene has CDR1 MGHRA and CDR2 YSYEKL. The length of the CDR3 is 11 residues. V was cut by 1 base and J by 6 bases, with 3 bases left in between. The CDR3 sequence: CASSQVNGYTF. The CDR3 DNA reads TGCGCCAGCAGCCAAGTTAATGGCTACACCTTC.

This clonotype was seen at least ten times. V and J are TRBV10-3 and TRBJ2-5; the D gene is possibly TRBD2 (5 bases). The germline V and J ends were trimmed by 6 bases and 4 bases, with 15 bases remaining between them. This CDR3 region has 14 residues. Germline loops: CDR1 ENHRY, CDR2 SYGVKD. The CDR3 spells CAIRGIIGGETQYF. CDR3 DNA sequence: TGTGCCATCAGGGGTATCATTGGAGGAGAGACCCAGTACTTC.

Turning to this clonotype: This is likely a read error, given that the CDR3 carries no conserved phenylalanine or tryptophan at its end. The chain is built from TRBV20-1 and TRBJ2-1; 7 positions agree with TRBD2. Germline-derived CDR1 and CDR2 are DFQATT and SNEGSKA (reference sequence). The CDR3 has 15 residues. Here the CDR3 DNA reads TGCAGTGTAAAGCCAGCGGGACTCTCCTACGATGAGCAGTTCTCC. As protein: CSVKPAGLSYDEQFS.

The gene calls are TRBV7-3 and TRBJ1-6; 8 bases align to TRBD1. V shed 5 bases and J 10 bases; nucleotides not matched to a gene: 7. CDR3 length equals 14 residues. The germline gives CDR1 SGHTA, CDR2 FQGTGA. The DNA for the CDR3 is TGTGCCAGCAGCGGGACAGGACTAGGATCACCCCTCCACTTT. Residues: CASSGTGLGSPLHF.

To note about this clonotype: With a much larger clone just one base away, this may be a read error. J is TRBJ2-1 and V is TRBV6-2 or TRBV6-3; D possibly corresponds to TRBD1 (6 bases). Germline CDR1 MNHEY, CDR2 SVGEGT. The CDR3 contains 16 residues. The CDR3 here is CASSMTGPGSHNEQFF. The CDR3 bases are TGTGCCAGCAGTATGACAGGACCGGGCTCCCACAATGAGCAGTTCTTC.

CDR3 DNA: TGTGCCAGCAGCCCGGACAGGGTTAGTCATTCACCCCTCCACTTT. This encodes CASSPDRVSHSPLHF. The gene calls are TRBV12-3 or TRBV12-4 and TRBJ1-6, with 8 bases that match TRBD1. The CDR3 has 15 amino acids. V lost 6 bases, J lost 8 bases, and 9 bases stayed unmatched.